The 4 T cell receptor beta chains given below trace back to one sample, sequenced in a study of human T cells and chemical hapten exposure. As to time point: patch test 1, 2 weeks after DPC sensitization. Treatment described: therapeutic diphenylcyclopropenone sensitization with weekly scalp DPC. TCRdb reprocessed the RACE reads via MiXCR and lists one record per CDR3 protein. This sample has fewer than 60,000 distinct CDR3 sequences, with about 10% found just once. Sequenced material: whole blood, taken in connection with sensitization to the hapten diphenylcyclopropenone (DPC). These receptors were taken from a woman aged 45-60 years with alopecia areata. Some clones in this sample may be carry-over from other donors' samples.

This clonotype has at least ten counts. This chain uses TRBV20-1 with TRBJ2-3; 8 bases line up with TRBD2. Germline lookup yields CDR1 DFQATT and CDR2 SNEGSKA (reference sequence). This CDR3 has 15 amino acids. V gave up 0 bases and J gave up 7 bases; unmatched junction bases: 9. Here the CDR3 DNA reads TGCAGTGCTAGAGATCCCAGCGGGGGCTCTCATACGCAGTATTTT. Translation gives CSARDPSGGSHTQYF.

With regard to this clonotype: A much larger clone sits a single nucleotide away, making a read error possible. This chain uses TRBV7-2 with TRBJ1-5; no clear D gene. CDR3 length equals 15 residues. Trimming removed 1 base from V and 3 bases from J, with 10 bases in between. Germline-derived CDR1 and CDR2 are SGHTA and FQGNSA. CDR3 DNA: TGTGCCAGCAGCTTAGAAGGAGATTACAATCAGCCCCAGCATTTT. Translated, it gives CASSLEGDYNQPQHF.

V and J are TRBV20-1 and TRBJ2-7; TRBD2 matches at 8 bases. V lost 2 bases and J lost 6; bases outside the gene matches: 0. Germline CDR1 DFQATT, CDR2 SNEGSKA (reference sequence). The CDR3 has 11 residues. CDR3 bases: TGCAGTGCTAGACGGGGGGGCGAGCAGTACTTC. It codes for CSARRGGEQYF.

This clonotype was seen at least ten times. This chain uses TRBV20-1 with TRBJ1-2, with a tentative D call TRBD1 (6 bases). Trimming removed 1 base at V and 4 bases at J, with 19 bases between. The CDR3 totals 16 residues. CDR1 is DFQATT, CDR2 SNEGSKA, per germline (reference sequence). As DNA, the CDR3 is TGCAGTGCTAGAGTTGGATACGGAGGGGGAAGCTATGGCTACACCTTC. As protein: CSARVGYGGGSYGYTF.